Listed here are 6 T cell receptor beta chains from one sample, sequenced in a study of CD8+ T cells in alopecia areata. Following RNA extraction, reverse transcription yielded cDNA that acted as the sequencing template. This table comes from immunoSEQ multiplex PCR, and its TCRdb copy is limited to in-frame clones, with some not included. The data hold about 160,000 clones, with 55% to 75% observed a single time. Regarding treatment: oral pan-JAK inhibitor, 5-10 mg twice daily. The sequencing here drew on CD4+ T cells sorted from blood, taken at week 4, from a patient treated with tofacitinib. The receptor set was obtained from a human donor with alopecia areata.

V is TRBV5-8 and J is TRBJ1-6; D gene unclear. V was trimmed by 3 bases and J by 7 bases, leaving 17 bases between them. This CDR3 region has 16 residues. The germline V gene encodes CDR1 SGHTS and CDR2 YDEGEE. The chain's CDR3 is CASSWVGPGGNSPLHF. The CDR3 DNA reads TGTGCCAGCAGCTGGGTTGGCCCCGGAGGCAATTCACCCCTCCACTTT.

In its sample, this clone was seen once. The chain uses TRBV15 and TRBJ1-6; D gene uncertain. CDR3 length: 12 residues. Germline CDR1 is LNHNV and CDR2 is YYDKDF (reference sequence). With 3 bases removed from V and 10 bases from J, the gap between germline ends came to 7 bases. This chain's CDR3 is CATSSLGSPLHF. DNA of the CDR3: TGTGCCACCAGCAGTTTGGGGTCACCCCTCCACTTT.

The genes are TRBV4-2 and TRBJ2-7; 10 positions agree with TRBD2. Germline CDR1 reads LGHNA; CDR2 reads YNFKEQ. The CDR3 contains 17 residues. V shed 0 bases, J shed 4 bases, and the junction held 9 bases outside the gene matches. Here the CDR3 DNA reads TGTGCCAGCAGCCAAGATTTGGCTAGCGGGGGTGGTTACGAGCAGTACTTC. Residues: CASSQDLASGGGYEQYF.

V and J are TRBV15 and TRBJ2-7; TRBD1 might be the D (6 bases). In germline, CDR1 is LNHNV, CDR2 YYDKDF (reference sequence). The CDR3 is made up of 15 amino acids. V gave up 4 bases and J gave up 0 bases, with 13 bases separating them. The CDR3 coding sequence is TGTGCCACCAGCAAACAACGGGACACCTCCTACGAGCAGTACTTC. Translation: CATSKQRDTSYEQYF.

The rearrangement uses TRBV30 and TRBJ2-5; the D gene is possibly TRBD1 (8 bases). The CDR3 has 19 residues. Germline CDR1 reads GTSNPN; CDR2 reads SVGIG (reference sequence). The V gene lost 3 bases and the J gene lost 5 bases, with 31 bases spanning the gap. The CDR3 DNA is TGTGCCTGGAGCTTACTAAGGACGATGGACAGGGTGGGAGGGGAGACCCAGTACTTC. This gives the protein CAWSLLRTMDRVGGETQYF.

The chain uses TRBV19 and TRBJ2-2; tentative D call: TRBD1 (5 bases). The CDR3 loop spans 14 amino acids. Trimming took off 7 bases at V and 5 bases at J, with 14 bases between the two ends. Germline CDR1 reads LNHDA; CDR2 reads SQIVND (reference sequence). In DNA, the CDR3 is TGTGCCAGTATGACCCGGACATTTACCGGGGAGCTGTTTTTT. Translated, it gives CASMTRTFTGELFF.